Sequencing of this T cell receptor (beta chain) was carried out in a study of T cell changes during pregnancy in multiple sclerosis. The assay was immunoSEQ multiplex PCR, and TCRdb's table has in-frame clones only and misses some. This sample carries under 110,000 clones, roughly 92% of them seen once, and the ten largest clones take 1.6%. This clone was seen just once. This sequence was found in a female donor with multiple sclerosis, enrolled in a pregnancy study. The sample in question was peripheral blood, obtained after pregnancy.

DNA of the CDR3: TGTGCCACCAGCAGAGAACCAATTAGTCAGGTGGTTGCGGGAAACACCATATATTTT. This encodes CATSREPISQVVAGNTIYF. The genes are TRBV15 and TRBJ1-3; D ambiguous. The CDR3 sequence is 19 residues long. Germline CDR1 reads LNHNV; CDR2 reads YYDKDF (reference sequence). Trimming left V 0 bases short and J 4 bases short, with 22 bases between.